The rows below give T cell receptor beta chains drawn from one sample of a study of post-analysis software for immune sequencing data. TCRdb processed the PCR reads anew with MiXCR; each CDR3 protein has one entry. The data show 650,000 to 850,000 distinct CDR3 sequences, approximately 53% seen once. Sample: blood. These receptors were collected from a girl under 18 with multiple sclerosis. Both conserved end residues are part of each CDR3. A D gene is named only where the DNA matches it firmly. Clone size is stated in some rows and not others, as once, few, many or a class when expanded.

D gene	clone size	V gene	CDR3 length	J gene	CDR3 protein	CDR3 DNA
NA	few	TRBV29-1	12	TRBJ1-2	CSVERTAYGYTF	TGCAGCGTTGAACGGACAGCCTATGGTTACACCTTC
NA	NA	TRBV6-5	15	TRBJ1-4	CASSNSWRPNEKLFF	TGTGCCAGCAGTAACTCGTGGCGGCCTAATGAAAAACTGTTTTTT
TRBD2	NA	TRBV6-1	18	TRBJ2-1	CASSRGSSGGPGDNEQFF	TGTGCCAGCAGCCGGGGGTCTAGCGGGGGGCCAGGGGACAATGAGCAGTTCTTC
TRBD1	NA	TRBV7-9	14	TRBJ1-4	CASSLLTGVEKLFF	TGTGCCAGCAGCCTTCTGACAGGGGTCGAAAAACTGTTTTTT
NA	NA	TRBV3-1	15	TRBJ2-1	CASSQEAGGRNEQFF	TGTGCCAGCAGCCAAGAAGCGGGCGGCAGGAATGAGCAGTTCTTC
TRBD2	NA	TRBV29-1	19	TRBJ2-1	CSVVGGLASQGLTFNEQFF	TGCAGCGTGGTGGGGGGACTAGCGTCCCAGGGTCTAACATTCAATGAGCAGTTCTTC
TRBD1	NA	TRBV20-1	13	TRBJ2-1	CSAIGTGYNEQFF	TGCAGTGCAATCGGGACAGGATACAATGAGCAGTTCTTC
NA	NA	TRBV29-1	14	TRBJ1-1	CSVEDRGGYTEAFF	TGCAGCGTTGAAGATCGGGGGGGCTACACTGAAGCTTTCTTT
TRBD1	NA	TRBV20-1	12	TRBJ2-7	CSAHGTGYEQYF	TGCAGTGCTCATGGGACAGGCTACGAGCAGTACTTC
NA	NA	TRBV6-1	19	TRBJ2-3	CASSRRAARRSVSTDTQYF	TGTGCCAGCAGCCGAAGGGCCGCCCGGAGGAGTGTCAGCACAGATACGCAGTATTTT
NA	NA	TRBV6-2/TRBV6-3	14	TRBJ2-1	CASRVAVGKNEQFF	TGTGCCAGCAGGGTAGCGGTTGGGAAGAATGAGCAGTTCTTC
NA	NA	TRBV5-6	11	TRBJ2-7	CASSIADEQYF	TGTGCCAGCAGCATAGCGGACGAGCAGTACTTC
TRBD1	NA	TRBV4-2	16	TRBJ2-2	CASSQAGDRAAGELFF	TGTGCCAGCAGCCAAGCGGGGGACAGGGCCGCCGGGGAGCTGTTTTTT
TRBD1	NA	TRBV12-3/TRBV12-4	14	TRBJ1-5	CASSITGGDQPQHF	TGTGCCAGCAGTATCACAGGGGGTGATCAGCCCCAGCATTTT
TRBD1	NA	TRBV20-1	14	TRBJ2-7	CSAYGTGFSYEQYF	TGCAGTGCTTATGGGACAGGGTTTTCCTACGAGCAGTACTTC
TRBD1	NA	TRBV5-1	14	TRBJ2-7	CASSGGTDSYEQYF	TGCGCCAGCAGCGGTGGGACAGACTCCTACGAGCAGTACTTC
NA	few	TRBV9	15	TRBJ2-2	CASSQTGANTGELFF	TGTGCCAGCAGCCAGACCGGGGCAAATACCGGGGAGCTGTTTTTT
TRBD2	few	TRBV5-1	16	TRBJ2-3	CASSPYPGTSRDTQYF	TGCGCCAGCAGCCCGTATCCCGGGACTAGCCGAGATACGCAGTATTTT
TRBD2	NA	TRBV6-4	16	TRBJ2-1	CASSDSDGGLSNEQFF	TGTGCCAGCAGTGACTCTGACGGGGGGTTGTCGAATGAGCAGTTCTTC
NA	few	TRBV4-1	19	TRBJ1-2	CASSQGRFGTRPTNYGYTF	TGCGCCAGCAGCCAGGGGAGGTTCGGGACTCGCCCGACTAACTATGGCTACACCTTC
NA	NA	TRBV4-1	13	TRBJ2-3	CASSQESVDTQYF	TGCGCCAGCAGCCAAGAGTCGGTGGATACGCAGTATTTT
TRBD1	once	TRBV7-9	17	TRBJ2-7	CASSLYLGRDRGYEQYF	TGTGCCAGCAGCTTATACTTGGGCCGGGACAGGGGTTACGAGCAGTACTTC
TRBD2	NA	TRBV24-1	14	TRBJ2-1	CATAGGGEYNEQFF	TGTGCCACCGCCGGGGGAGGGGAATACAATGAGCAGTTCTTC
TRBD2	NA	TRBV7-9	16	TRBJ2-3	CASIRGLATSTDTQYF	TGTGCCAGCATCAGAGGACTAGCGACAAGCACAGATACGCAGTATTTT
NA	NA	TRBV7-2	17	TRBJ2-3	CASSRLSGALSTDTQYF	TGTGCCAGCAGTCGATTAAGCGGTGCACTAAGCACAGATACGCAGTATTTT
TRBD2	NA	TRBV15	17	TRBJ2-7	CATSRTGLADTAYEQYF	TGTGCCACCAGCAGAACCGGACTAGCGGACACAGCCTACGAGCAGTACTTC
NA	NA	TRBV28	13	TRBJ2-1	CASSFSQEDEQFF	TGTGCCAGCAGTTTTTCCCAAGAGGATGAGCAGTTCTTC
NA	NA	TRBV29-1	16	TRBJ2-1	CSVVNPDSLSYNEQFF	TGCAGCGTTGTGAACCCAGACAGCCTCTCCTACAATGAGCAGTTCTTC
NA	NA	TRBV27	14	TRBJ1-2	CASSRSTVGAGYTF	TGTGCCAGCAGCCGTTCGACAGTTGGAGCTGGCTACACCTTC
TRBD1	NA	TRBV29-1	14	TRBJ1-4	CSVEVGQGGEKLFF	TGCAGCGTTGAAGTGGGACAGGGAGGAGAAAAACTGTTTTTT
TRBD1	few	TRBV6-2/TRBV6-3	14	TRBJ2-5	CASSPGTGIKEQYF	TGTGCCAGCAGCCCCGGGACAGGGATCAAGGAGCAGTACTTC
NA	few	TRBV15	13	TRBJ1-2	CATSSGLRESYTF	TGTGCCACCAGCAGCGGGTTAAGAGAGAGCTACACCTTC
TRBD1	few	TRBV20-1	16	TRBJ2-7	CSARHRQGPPSYEQYF	TGCAGTGCTAGACACCGACAGGGTCCCCCTTCCTACGAGCAGTACTTC
TRBD2	NA	TRBV27	14	TRBJ2-3	CAVTLAGGTDTQYF	TGTGCCGTAACGCTAGCGGGGGGCACAGATACGCAGTATTTT
TRBD1	few	TRBV29-1	13	TRBJ1-1	CSVGQLMNTEAFF	TGCAGCGTGGGACAGCTCATGAACACTGAAGCTTTCTTT
NA	NA	TRBV20-1	16	TRBJ2-1	CSAREPAQSSYNEQFF	TGCAGTGCCAGGGAACCAGCGCAAAGCTCCTACAATGAGCAGTTCTTC
TRBD1	few	TRBV9	15	TRBJ2-1	CASSPRDRGRNEQFF	TGTGCCAGCAGCCCCAGGGACAGGGGGAGGAATGAGCAGTTCTTC
NA	NA	TRBV20-1	16	TRBJ2-3	CSARGVGGVYTDTQYF	TGCAGTGCTAGAGGGGTCGGAGGGGTTTACACAGATACGCAGTATTTT
NA	NA	TRBV5-1	17	TRBJ2-1	CASSLAFGGNSYNEQFF	TGCGCCAGCAGCTTGGCTTTTGGGGGGAACTCCTACAATGAGCAGTTCTTC
NA	few	TRBV6-2/TRBV6-3	15	TRBJ2-6	CASRLGTYGANVLTF	TGTGCCAGCAGACTCGGGACTTATGGGGCCAACGTCCTGACTTTC
NA	NA	TRBV25-1	16	TRBJ2-1	CASSDRGRGAVDEQFF	TGTGCCAGCAGTGACAGGGGCCGGGGGGCAGTCGATGAGCAGTTCTTC
TRBD2	few	TRBV20-1	15	TRBJ2-1	CSARPTSGAEDEQFF	TGCAGTGCTAGACCGACTAGCGGGGCCGAGGATGAGCAGTTCTTC
TRBD1	few	TRBV7-2	15	TRBJ2-5	CASSLAYDRVETQYF	TGTGCCAGCAGCTTAGCGTACGACAGGGTGGAGACCCAGTACTTC
NA	once	TRBV2	13	TRBJ1-4	CAIIKGANEKLFF	TGTGCCATCATAAAAGGGGCTAATGAAAAACTGTTTTTT
TRBD2	few	TRBV7-3	14	TRBJ2-7	CASSLTREGAQQYF	TGTGCCAGCAGCTTAACGCGGGAGGGGGCTCAGCAGTACTTC
TRBD1	NA	TRBV7-3	17	TRBJ2-1	CASSPGTGPSSYNEQFF	TGTGCCAGCAGCCCCGGGACAGGCCCGAGCTCCTACAATGAGCAGTTCTTC
TRBD1	once	TRBV20-1	12	TRBJ1-1	CRARQGRGEAFF	TGCAGGGCTAGACAGGGTCGCGGTGAAGCTTTCTTT